This passage covers 24 T cell receptor beta chains from one sample sequenced in a study of blood T cells in healthy people across ages. It was with a sample-barcoded 5' primer and a J-beta primer mix that a second PCR of about 6 to 12 cycles was run. One entry per CDR3 protein, called by TCRdb with MiXCR from the 5' RACE reads. Seen here are 600,000 or so distinct CDR3 sequences, around 20% observed once, and the top ten hold 3.5% to 4%. The sample taken for sequencing was blood. Receptor source: a man in his 70s in good health.

This clonotype was seen ten or more times. The CDR3 DNA sequence: TGTGCCATCAGTGGGGGCGGGAGCTCCTACAATGAGCAGTTCTTC. Its translation: CAISGGGSSYNEQFF. This chain uses TRBV10-3 with TRBJ2-1, with 7 bases lining up with TRBD2. Looked up from germline, CDR1 is ENHRY and CDR2 is SYGVKD. Germline trimming cut 4 bases from V and 0 bases from J; bases unmatched to any gene: 3. The CDR3 loop spans 15 amino acids.

The J gene is TRBJ1-2, the V gene TRBV6-5, with 9 bases aligning to TRBD1. CDR1 MNHEY and CDR2 SVGAGI come from the germline V gene. The V gene end was trimmed by 6 bases and the J gene end by 8 bases; junction bases not matched to a gene: 4. The CDR3 runs to 12 residues. CDR3 sequence (DNA): TGTGCCAGCAGAGGACAGGGGCGCGGCTACACCTTC. Its translation is CASRGQGRGYTF.

Points on this clonotype: An end of the junction does not agree with germline; a read error may underlie this. The chain is built from TRBV10-2 and TRBJ2-3; no clear D. CDR1 is WSHSY and CDR2 is SAAADI in the germline V gene. This CDR3 is 14 amino acids long. The chain's CDR3 is CAGSVETGTDTQYF. The CDR3 DNA sequence: TGCGCCGGCAGTGTAGAAACTGGCACAGATACGCAGTATTTT.

This chain uses TRBV7-9 with TRBJ2-3; 9 bases are a match to TRBD2. The V segment lost 6 bases and the J segment 1 base; nucleotides outside the gene matches: 8. Germline-derived CDR1 and CDR2 are SEHNR and FQNEAQ (reference sequence). This CDR3 spans 16 amino acids. DNA of the CDR3: TGTGCCAGCAGGCGACTAGCGGTCCGGGGCACAGATACGCAGTATTTT. It yields the protein CASRRLAVRGTDTQYF.

The chain joins TRBV3-1 to TRBJ2-1, with a tentative D call TRBD2 (6 bases). The CDR3 is 14 amino acids. The V and J ends lost 1 base and 3 bases respectively, with 7 bases between them. Per germline, CDR1 LGHDT and CDR2 YNNKEL (reference sequence). CDR3 region: CASSQGAGYNEQFF. The CDR3 DNA follows: TGTGCCAGCAGCCAAGGAGCGGGCTACAATGAGCAGTTCTTC.

In its sample, this clonotype was seen many times. The genes are TRBV5-1 and TRBJ2-1, with 12 positions matching TRBD2. Germline loops: CDR1 SGHRS, CDR2 YFSETQ. The CDR3 is 16 amino acids. Trimming cost V 0 bases and J 3 bases; bases outside gene matches: 1. Written as DNA, the CDR3 is TGCGCCAGCAGCTTGGAGACTAGCGGGGGCTACAATGAGCAGTTCTTC. It translates to CASSLETSGGYNEQFF.

The CDR3, as DNA: TGTGCCAGCAGCCTCCCTCGAACAGCTAACCAAGAGACCCAGTACTTC. Its translation is CASSLPRTANQETQYF. V gene TRBV3-1 combines with J gene TRBJ2-5; D unresolved. The CDR3 covers 16 residues. Germline V gene data show CDR1 as LGHDT and CDR2 as YNNKEL (reference sequence). Trimming left V 4 bases short and J 0 bases short, with 15 bases between.

A few counts support this clonotype. The chain recombines TRBV4-1 with TRBJ2-4; D possibly uses TRBD1 or TRBD2 (5 bases each). CDR3 length: 13 amino acids. Germline V gene data show CDR1 as MGHRA and CDR2 as YSYEKL. Trimming removed 0 bases from V and 13 bases from J, with 13 bases in between. The CDR3 DNA reads TGCGCCAGCAGCCAAGAGATGAGGGACCGCCAGTACTTC. It encodes CASSQEMRDRQYF.

The V and J genes are TRBV6-5 and TRBJ1-4, with 10 bases aligning to TRBD1. Trimming removed 1 base from V and 5 bases from J; junction bases left unmatched: 7. Germline V lookup: CDR1 MNHEY, CDR2 SVGAGI. The CDR3 consists of 17 residues. This CDR3 reads CASSYFQPGQGNEKLFF. The CDR3, as DNA: TGTGCCAGCAGTTACTTCCAACCGGGACAGGGGAATGAAAAACTGTTTTTT.

As regards this clonotype: Its ends do not fully match the called genes, so a read error is possible. The chain couples TRBV11-2 to TRBJ2-6, with 14 bases identical to TRBD2. The germline gives CDR1 SGHAT, CDR2 FQNNGV. The CDR3 runs 21 residues. The CDR3: CASSLGLAGGVTYSRANVLTF. CDR3 DNA sequence: TGTGCCAGCAGCCTTGGACTAGCGGGAGGTGTCACCTACTCTAGGGCCAACGTCCTGACTTTC.

The rearrangement joins TRBV27 to TRBJ2-1; the match to TRBD2 covers 10 bases. The CDR3 length is 16 residues. Looked up from germline, CDR1 is MNHEY and CDR2 is SMNVEV (reference sequence). After removal of 4 bases from V and 7 bases from J, the junction contained 10 bases not matched to a gene. Here the CDR3 DNA reads TGTGCCAGCAGTTCCCTGAGCGGGAGGGCCGGTAATGAGCAGTTCTTC. Translation: CASSSLSGRAGNEQFF.

About this clonotype: One end of the junction does not line up with germline, which may come from a read error. The V call is TRBV20-1, the J call TRBJ1-1, with TRBD1 as a possible D gene (5 bases). Germline CDR1 DFQATT, CDR2 SNEGSKA (reference sequence). The length of the CDR3 is 13 residues. CDR3 DNA sequence: TGCGGTGCTAAGGGACGGCGGAACGCTGAAGCTTTCTTT. This gives the protein CGAKGRRNAEAFF.

The V and J genes are TRBV25-1 and TRBJ1-4; D not resolved. Germline V gene lookup returns CDR1 MGHDK and CDR2 SYGVNS. The CDR3 runs 14 residues. Trimming pared 3 bases from V and 4 bases from J, leaving 9 bases between. The CDR3 bases are TGTGCCAGCAGTGACCTCCCGCTTAATGAAAAACTGTTTTTT. Residues: CASSDLPLNEKLFF.

The sample holds a few counts of this clonotype. This sequence joins TRBV19 and TRBJ2-2; 9 bases map to TRBD1. The junction had 5 bases not matched to a gene; V was cut back by 11 bases and J by 4 bases. There are 13 residues in the CDR3. Germline V gene sequence: CDR1 LNHDA, CDR2 SQIVND (reference sequence). The CDR3 region has the DNA TGTGCCGGAGGACAGGGGCTCACCGGGGAGCTGTTTTTT. It yields the protein CAGGQGLTGELFF. Together with reference TRBV19 and TRBJ2-2, the CDR3 gives the full variable domain: DGGITQSPKYLFRKEGQNVTLSCEQNLNHDAMYWYRQDPGQGLRLIYYSQIVNDFQKGDIAEGYSVSREKKESFPLTVTSAQKNPTAFYLCAGGQGLTGELFFGEGSRLTVL.

V and J are TRBV5-4 and TRBJ1-4; no reliable D call. From germline, CDR1 is SGHNT and CDR2 YYREEE (reference sequence). CDR3 size: 14 residues. The V and J ends lost 8 bases and 0 bases respectively, with 11 bases between them. The CDR3 sequence: CASKPWATNEKLFF. CDR3 coding DNA: TGTGCCAGTAAGCCTTGGGCAACTAATGAAAAACTGTTTTTT.

This chain uses TRBV7-2 with TRBJ2-5; 7 bases are a match to TRBD1. The J call is uncertain, as TRBJ2-7 better fits the DNA end. CDR3 length: 13 residues. Germline assignment: CDR1 SGHTA and CDR2 FQGNSA. The CDR3 DNA reads as TGTGCCAGCAGCCCGGGACAGTTCAACGAGCAGTACTTC. This encodes CASSPGQFNEQYF.

V is TRBV29-1 and J is TRBJ2-2; 7 bases match TRBD2. Germline V CDR1 and CDR2: SQVTM, ANQGSEA. This CDR3 spans 15 amino acids. Here the CDR3 reads CSVDTGGGFPGELFF. The DNA for the CDR3 is TGCAGTGTGGATACGGGAGGTGGATTTCCCGGGGAGCTGTTTTTT.

This clonotype was counted between two and nine times. The gene calls are TRBV3-1 and TRBJ2-4, with a tentative D call TRBD1 (5 bases). V lost 4 bases to trimming and J lost 3 bases, with 10 bases between them. This CDR3 has 14 amino acids. CDR1 and CDR2 from the germline V gene are LGHDT and YNNKEL (reference sequence). CDR3 region: CASSPQGSKNIQYF. The CDR3 nucleotides read TGTGCCAGCAGCCCCCAGGGCAGCAAAAACATTCAGTACTTC.

This clonotype showed up just a few times. One junction end disagrees with the germline gene, perhaps due to a read error. This chain uses TRBV7-7 with TRBJ2-2; TRBD2 aligns across 8 bases. This CDR3 comprises 14 residues. Looked up from germline, CDR1 is SSHAT and CDR2 is FNYEAQ (reference sequence). The CDR3 nucleotides are TGTGCTAGCAGCCCCAGCGGGGGCCCCGGGGAGCTGTTTTTT. This encodes CASSPSGGPGELFF.

This clonotype was detected a few times. A single base separates this from a much larger clone, so it may be a read error. The chain is built from TRBV12-3 or TRBV12-4 and TRBJ1-1; D ambiguous. There are 15 residues in the CDR3. Deletions cut 3 bases from V and 3 bases from J, with 14 bases between. CDR3 loop: CASSFEGRKDTEAFF. The CDR3 coding sequence is TGTGCCAGCAGTTTCGAGGGCAGAAAGGACACTGAAGCTTTCTTT.

The V gene is TRBV7-9, the J gene TRBJ1-1; D remains ambiguous. V dropped 8 bases and J dropped 1 base, with 8 bases sitting between them. CDR1 and CDR2 (germline): SEHNR, FQNEAQ (reference sequence). The CDR3 is 12 residues long. The CDR3 loop is CASHLGNTEAFF. Here the CDR3 DNA reads TGTGCCAGCCATCTTGGGAACACTGAAGCTTTCTTT.

In this sample, this clonotype turned up a few times. The J gene is TRBJ2-5, the V gene TRBV4-1; TRBD2 agrees at 8 bases. V shed 2 bases, J shed 1 base, and the junction held 6 bases outside the gene matches. Germline-derived CDR1 and CDR2 are MGHRA and YSYEKL. The CDR3 has 16 residues. The CDR3 DNA follows: TGCGCCAGCAGCCAACGGCTAGCGGGTTTCCAAGAGACCCAGTACTTC. Residues: CASSQRLAGFQETQYF.

Only a few counts were recorded for this clonotype. The rearrangement uses TRBV6-1 and TRBJ2-7, with 8 bases lining up with TRBD2. Germline trimming cut 0 bases from V and 3 bases from J; bases unmatched to any gene: 4. The V gene's germline CDR1 is MNHNS and CDR2 SASEGT. The CDR3 extends over 15 amino acids. The chain's CDR3 is CASSEALGLGYEQYF. CDR3 sequence (DNA): TGTGCCAGCAGTGAAGCACTGGGACTAGGCTACGAGCAGTACTTC.

The CDR3 sequence is CASSPGTGWTEAFF. CDR3 bases: TGTGCCAGCAGTCCTGGGACAGGGTGGACTGAAGCTTTCTTT. This chain connects TRBV27 to TRBJ1-1, with 9 nucleotides matching TRBD1. V lost 5 bases and J lost 5; bases outside the gene matches: 6. CDR3 length equals 14 residues. Per germline, CDR1 MNHEY and CDR2 SMNVEV (reference sequence).